This T cell receptor (beta chain) emerged from a study of low-dose radiotherapy and immunotherapy resistance in tumors. Both TCRalpha and TCRbeta chains were reverse transcribed with V-gene-specific primers. Amplification of TCRs used a constant-region primer and V-primer adapter for 20 PCR cycles. TCRdb analysed the reads with MiXCR anew, one entry per CDR3 protein. Altogether tens of thousands of distinct CDR3 sequences are present, 25% being singletons, with the ten largest covering roughly 5.6%. Time point in this sample: before trial treatment. Patients deemed eligible presented with advanced solid tumors lacking tumor-infiltrating lymphocytes. Trimming took 3 bases from V and 5 from J, leaving 7 bases between them. The CDR3 is made up of 13 amino acids. CDR1 and CDR2 from the germline V gene are LNHDA and SQIVND (reference sequence).

This material consisted of PBMCs, taken before treatment. V and J are TRBV19 and TRBJ2-2; possible D gene TRBD1, 5 bases. The source is a male donor with prostate cancer. The CDR3 is CASSIRDTGELFF. CDR3 in DNA: TGTGCCAGTAGTATCAGGGATACCGGGGAGCTGTTTTTT.